Included here is one T cell receptor (beta chain) sequence, with context. The antigen it recognizes is unknown. The CDR3 end is not reached by the read, which stops 3 residues before it; the germline J gene fills it in. This entry belongs to a study of T cells in women clearing cervical HPV infection (dated by TCRdb to the late 2010s). For the wider study: The cases were around 23 women with histologically confirmed HPV16-related CIN3 or worse, and 2 of those women had invasive cancers. As quality controls, five blinded duplicates were added to each group, bringing the total to roughly 60 samples made up of approximately 50 participants and approximately ten replicates. A median age of almost 35 years was observed in cases versus around 40 in controls, and no significant differences in baseline characteristics were found. Blood from cases was collected at the visit where the lesion was first found, while blood from controls was collected once the infection could no longer be detected. Controls were over 20 women whose single incident HPV16 infection cleared within 12 months without precancer or cancer developing. This exploratory proof-of-principle case-control study, nested within the Guanacaste HPV Natural History Study in Costa Rica, compared TCR repertoires among women with different cervical HPV16 outcomes. The parent cohort enrolled roughly 9,300 women aged 18 or older in Guanacaste, Costa Rica, in about 1993 to 1994 and followed the women for approximately seven years. Since HLA typing was available for only a few women, HLA type could not be ruled out as a confounder. Cases and controls were matched on age within five years and on year of sample collection. For cases, a median interval of roughly 150 days, with an interquartile range of roughly 80 to 200 days, was observed between lesion detection and blood sampling. The research as a whole found: Cases were distinguished from controls with an estimated AUC of over 0.75 by random forest classifiers combining richness and V gene abundances. T-cell numbers per sample were unknown, so richness differences could reflect varying T-cell content rather than repertoire biology. The cross-sectional design could not show whether the associations came before the infection or were a result of it, and neither effector/memory subsets nor HPV-specific T cells were isolated. Cases had lower TRBV6-7 relative abundance than controls (about 0.099% versus 0.16%; Bonferroni P = 0.0008). TCR repertoire richness was significantly higher in CIN3+ cases than in controls across sequencing depths, while evenness did not differ.

Every participant had a single incident cervical HPV16 infection, and prevalent HPV16 infections were excluded. Cervical HPV DNA was detected with MY09/MY11 PCR, and genotyping was done with dot-blot hybridization. Around 16 mL of heparinized blood was centrifuged, after which the buffy coat was aliquoted, frozen at -30 degrees C, and then stored at -80 degrees C. QIAGEN kits were used to extract genomic DNA from buffy coat specimens. TCR beta CDR3 regions were amplified by multiplex PCR from an average of roughly 1.3 ug genomic DNA per sample using the immunoSEQ assay. The assay corrected primer bias using a complete synthetic TCR repertoire to establish an amplification baseline. The amplicons were sequenced using the Illumina platform. Per the original workflow: Sequences were error-corrected by clustering with frequency ratios and a modified nearest-neighbor algorithm and were then analyzed in the immunoSEQ Analyzer with IMGT gene definitions. At each rarefaction depth, TCR richness and evenness were averaged over 20 rarefaction repeats, and samples with fewer sequences than the depth were excluded. V, D and J gene relative abundances were compared between groups with Wilcoxon rank sum tests, applying FDR correction. For the blinded duplicates, the intraclass correlation was approximately 96% for TCR richness and averaged around 76% across more than 60 gene segments. TCRdb limited this immuneACCESS table to in-frame rearrangements with V and J called. A share of clones is missing; checked studies link under half to unresolved V genes, and the rest is unexplained. V, J and clone size are taken as reported in that table, and D and trimming were inferred from the DNA itself. The sample's own table lists about 22,000 clones. Of the sample, roughly an eighth is held by the ten largest clones.

The CDR3 has 13 amino acids, counting the end cysteine and phenylalanine. The DNA covers only part of the CDR3, 30 bases in frame from base 1. According to the germline V gene, CDR1 reads SGHVS and CDR2 reads FNYEAQ. V trim: 5 bases; J trim: 10 bases; unmatched bases: 5. This receptor was obtained from a woman between 18 and 69 years old with a cervical HPV16 infection that either progressed to CIN3+ or cleared (not recorded which). Sequences were obtained from blood buffy coat. The rearranged segments are TRBV7-6 and TRBJ1-6, with 7 bases matching TRBD1. The DNA read from the CDR3 is TGTGCCAGCAGCCAAGGGGGCGAGTCACCC. The resulting protein is CASSQGGESP. The CDR3 reads in full as CASSQGGESPLHF.